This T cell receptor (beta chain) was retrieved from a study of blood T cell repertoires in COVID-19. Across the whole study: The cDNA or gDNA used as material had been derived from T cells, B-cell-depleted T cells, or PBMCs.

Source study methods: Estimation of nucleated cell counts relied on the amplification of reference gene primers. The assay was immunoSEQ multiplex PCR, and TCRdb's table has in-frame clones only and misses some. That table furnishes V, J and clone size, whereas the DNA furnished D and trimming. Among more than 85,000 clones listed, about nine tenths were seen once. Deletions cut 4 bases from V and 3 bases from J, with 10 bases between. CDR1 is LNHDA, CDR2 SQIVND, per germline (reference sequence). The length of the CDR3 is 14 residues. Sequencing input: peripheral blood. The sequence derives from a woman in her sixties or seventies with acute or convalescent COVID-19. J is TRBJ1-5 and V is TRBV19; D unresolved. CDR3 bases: TGTGCCAGTAGTACCCCGGGATTCAATCAGCCCCAGCATTTT. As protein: CASSTPGFNQPQHF.